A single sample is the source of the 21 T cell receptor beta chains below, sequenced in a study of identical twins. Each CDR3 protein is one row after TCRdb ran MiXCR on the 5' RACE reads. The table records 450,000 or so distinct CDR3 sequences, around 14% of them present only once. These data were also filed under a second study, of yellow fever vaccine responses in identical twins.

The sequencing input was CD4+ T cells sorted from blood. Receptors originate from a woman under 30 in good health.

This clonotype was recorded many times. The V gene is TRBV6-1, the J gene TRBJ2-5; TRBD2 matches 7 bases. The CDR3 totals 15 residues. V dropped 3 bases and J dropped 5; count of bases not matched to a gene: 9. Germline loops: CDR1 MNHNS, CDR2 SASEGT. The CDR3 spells CASSDTGGGKETQYF. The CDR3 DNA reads TGTGCCAGCAGTGATACTGGGGGGGGGAAGGAGACCCAGTACTTC.

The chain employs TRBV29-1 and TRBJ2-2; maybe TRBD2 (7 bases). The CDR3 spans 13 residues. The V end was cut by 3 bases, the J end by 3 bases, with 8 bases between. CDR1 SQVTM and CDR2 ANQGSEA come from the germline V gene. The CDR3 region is CSVDGGHTGELFF. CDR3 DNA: TGCAGCGTTGACGGGGGGCACACCGGGGAGCTGTTTTTT.

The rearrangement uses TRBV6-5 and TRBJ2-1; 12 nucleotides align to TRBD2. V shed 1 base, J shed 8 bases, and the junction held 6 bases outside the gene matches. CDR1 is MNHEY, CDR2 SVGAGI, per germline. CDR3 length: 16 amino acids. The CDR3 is CASSYYGLAGTDEQFF. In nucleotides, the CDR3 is TGTGCCAGCAGTTACTACGGACTAGCGGGAACAGATGAGCAGTTCTTC.

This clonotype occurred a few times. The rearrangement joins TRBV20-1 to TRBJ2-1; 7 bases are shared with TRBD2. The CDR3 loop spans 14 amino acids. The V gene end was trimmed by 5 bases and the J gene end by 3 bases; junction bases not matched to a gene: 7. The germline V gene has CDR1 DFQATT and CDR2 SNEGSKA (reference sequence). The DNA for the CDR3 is TGCAGTGCTGAGCGGGGCGTTAACTACAATGAGCAGTTCTTC. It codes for CSAERGVNYNEQFF.

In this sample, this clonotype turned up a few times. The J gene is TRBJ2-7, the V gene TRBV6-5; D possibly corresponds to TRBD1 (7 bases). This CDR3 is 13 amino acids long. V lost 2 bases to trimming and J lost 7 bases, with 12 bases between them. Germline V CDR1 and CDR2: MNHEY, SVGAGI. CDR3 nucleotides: TGTGCCAGCAGTTACCCAGGGGGGAGGGAGCAGTACTTC. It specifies CASSYPGGREQYF.

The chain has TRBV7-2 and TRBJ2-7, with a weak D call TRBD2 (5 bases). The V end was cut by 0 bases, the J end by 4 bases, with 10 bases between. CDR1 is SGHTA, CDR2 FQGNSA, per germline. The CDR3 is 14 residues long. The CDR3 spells CASSLASPGYEQYF. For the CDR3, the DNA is TGTGCCAGCAGCTTAGCTTCCCCGGGATACGAGCAGTACTTC.

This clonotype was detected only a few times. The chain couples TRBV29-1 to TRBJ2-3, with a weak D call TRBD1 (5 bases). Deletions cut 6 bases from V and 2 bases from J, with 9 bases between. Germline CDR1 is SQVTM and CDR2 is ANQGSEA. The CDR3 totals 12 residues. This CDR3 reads CSVDKSTDTQYF. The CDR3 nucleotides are TGCAGCGTGGACAAGTCCACAGATACGCAGTATTTT.

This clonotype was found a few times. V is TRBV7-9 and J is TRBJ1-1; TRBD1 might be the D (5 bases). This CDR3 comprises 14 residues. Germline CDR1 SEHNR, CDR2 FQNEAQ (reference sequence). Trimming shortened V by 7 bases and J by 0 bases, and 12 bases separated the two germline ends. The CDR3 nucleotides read TGTGCCAGCATTCCATCCAGGGTGAACACTGAAGCTTTCTTT. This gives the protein CASIPSRVNTEAFF.

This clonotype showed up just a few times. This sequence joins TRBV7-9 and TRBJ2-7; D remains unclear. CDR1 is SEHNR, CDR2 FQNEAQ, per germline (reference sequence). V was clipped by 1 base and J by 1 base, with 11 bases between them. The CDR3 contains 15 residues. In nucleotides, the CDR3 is TGTGCCAGCAGCTTAGTGATGGCTGGGTCCTACGAGCAGTACTTC. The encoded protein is CASSLVMAGSYEQYF. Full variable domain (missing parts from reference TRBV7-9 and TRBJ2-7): DTGVSQNPRHKITKRGQNVTFRCDPISEHNRLYWYRQTLGQGPEFLTYFQNEAQLEKSRLLSDRFSAERPKGSFSTLEIQRTEQGDSAMYLCASSLVMAGSYEQYFGPGTRLTVT.

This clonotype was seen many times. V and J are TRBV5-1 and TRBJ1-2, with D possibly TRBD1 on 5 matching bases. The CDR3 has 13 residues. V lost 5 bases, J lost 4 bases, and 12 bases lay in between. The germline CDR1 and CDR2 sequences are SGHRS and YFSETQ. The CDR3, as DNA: TGCGCCAGCAGGATCCGGGACGGCTATGGCTACACCTTC. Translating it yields CASRIRDGYGYTF.

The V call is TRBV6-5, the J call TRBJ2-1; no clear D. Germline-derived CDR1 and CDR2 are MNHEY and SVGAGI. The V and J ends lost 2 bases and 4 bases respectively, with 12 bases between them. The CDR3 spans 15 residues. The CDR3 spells CASSYRRQFYNEQFF. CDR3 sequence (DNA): TGTGCCAGCAGTTACAGACGCCAGTTTTACAATGAGCAGTTCTTC.

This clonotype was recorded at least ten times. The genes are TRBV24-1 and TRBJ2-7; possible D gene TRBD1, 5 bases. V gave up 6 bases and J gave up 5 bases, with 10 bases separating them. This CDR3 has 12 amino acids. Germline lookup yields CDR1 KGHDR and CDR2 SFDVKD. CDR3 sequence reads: CATSNSGNEQYF. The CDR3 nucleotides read TGTGCCACCAGTAATTCAGGGAACGAGCAGTACTTC.

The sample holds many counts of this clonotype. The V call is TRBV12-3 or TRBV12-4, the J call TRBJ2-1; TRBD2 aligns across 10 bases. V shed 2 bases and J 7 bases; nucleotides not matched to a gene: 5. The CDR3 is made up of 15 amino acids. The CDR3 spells CASSLSGRARNEQFF. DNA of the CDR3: TGTGCCAGCAGTTTAAGCGGGAGGGCCCGGAATGAGCAGTTCTTC.

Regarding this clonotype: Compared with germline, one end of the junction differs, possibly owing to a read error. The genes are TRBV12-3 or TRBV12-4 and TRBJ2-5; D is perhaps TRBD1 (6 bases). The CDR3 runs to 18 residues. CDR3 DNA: TGTACCAGCAGTCAGATAGTCTGGGCACCGGGACAAGGAGAGACCCAGTACTTC. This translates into CTSSQIVWAPGQGETQYF.

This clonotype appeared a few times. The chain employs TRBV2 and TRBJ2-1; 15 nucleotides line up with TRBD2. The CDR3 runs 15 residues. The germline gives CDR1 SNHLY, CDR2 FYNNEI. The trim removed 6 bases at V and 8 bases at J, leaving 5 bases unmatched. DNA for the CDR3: TGTGCCAGCAGCGGACTAGCGGGGGGGCAGGATGAGCAGTTCTTC. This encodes CASSGLAGGQDEQFF.

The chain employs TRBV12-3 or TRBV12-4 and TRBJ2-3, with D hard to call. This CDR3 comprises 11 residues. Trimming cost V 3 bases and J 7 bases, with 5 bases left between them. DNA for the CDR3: TGTGCCAGCAGTTTTCTTAATACGCAGTATTTT. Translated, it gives CASSFLNTQYF.

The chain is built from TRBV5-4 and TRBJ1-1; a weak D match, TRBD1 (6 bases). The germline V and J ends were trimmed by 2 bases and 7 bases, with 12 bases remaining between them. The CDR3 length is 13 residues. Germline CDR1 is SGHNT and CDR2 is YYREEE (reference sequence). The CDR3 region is CASSLQGGIEAFF. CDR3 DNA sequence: TGTGCCAGCAGCTTACAGGGCGGGATTGAAGCTTTCTTT. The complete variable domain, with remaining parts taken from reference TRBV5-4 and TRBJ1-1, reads ETGVTQSPTHLIKTRGQQVTLRCSSQSGHNTVSWYQQALGQGPQFIFQYYREEENGRGNFPPRFSGLQFPNYSSELNVNALELDDSALYLCASSLQGGIEAFFGQGTRLTVV.

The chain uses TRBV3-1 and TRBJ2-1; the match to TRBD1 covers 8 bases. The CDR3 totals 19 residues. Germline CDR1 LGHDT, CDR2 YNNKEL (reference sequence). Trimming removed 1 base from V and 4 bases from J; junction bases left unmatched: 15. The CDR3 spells CASSQGTGQILTQYNEQFF. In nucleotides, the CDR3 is TGTGCCAGCAGCCAAGGGACAGGGCAAATTCTTACCCAATACAATGAGCAGTTCTTC.

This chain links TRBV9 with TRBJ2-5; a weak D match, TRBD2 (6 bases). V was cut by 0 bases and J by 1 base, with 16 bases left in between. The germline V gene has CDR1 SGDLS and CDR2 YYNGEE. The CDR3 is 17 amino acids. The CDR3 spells CASSVEGSGGVQETQYF. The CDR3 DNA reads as TGTGCCAGCAGCGTAGAGGGCTCAGGAGGGGTCCAAGAGACCCAGTACTTC. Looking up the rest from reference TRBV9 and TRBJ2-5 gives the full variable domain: DSGVTQTPKHLITATGQRVTLRCSPRSGDLSVYWYQQSLDQGLQFLIQYYNGEERAKGNILERFSAQQFPDLHSELNLSSLELGDSALYFCASSVEGSGGVQETQYFGPGTRLLVL.

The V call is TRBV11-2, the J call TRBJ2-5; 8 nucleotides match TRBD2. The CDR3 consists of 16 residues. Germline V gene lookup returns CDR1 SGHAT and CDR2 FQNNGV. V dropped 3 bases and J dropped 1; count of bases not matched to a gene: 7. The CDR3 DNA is TGTGCCAGCAGCTTTTGGGCCCGGGGGGGCCAAGAGACCCAGTACTTC. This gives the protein CASSFWARGGQETQYF.

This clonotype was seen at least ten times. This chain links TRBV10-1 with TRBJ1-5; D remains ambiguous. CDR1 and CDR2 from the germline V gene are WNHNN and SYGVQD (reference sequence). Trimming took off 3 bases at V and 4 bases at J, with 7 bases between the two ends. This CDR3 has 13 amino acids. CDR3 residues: CASSDGPNQPQHF. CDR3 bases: TGCGCCAGCAGTGACGGGCCGAATCAGCCCCAGCATTTT.